This T cell receptor (beta chain) was documented in a study of control samples from healthy donors and cancer patients (dated by TCRdb to 2020 to 2021). On this clone: What this receptor recognizes is not known. No qualities accompany the bases; no much larger clone lies one base away.

Libraries were prepared through the immunoSEQ multiplex PCR assay. TCRdb carries this immuneACCESS record with in-frame sequences only. Its versions omit some clonotypes, under half of them owing to an unresolved V gene in the studies checked, with the rest unexplained. For this sample the table gives roughly 150,000 clones, of which 90% to 95% were detected only once. About 5.8% of the sample is in the top ten clones. Taken from the germline V gene (reference sequence), the CDR1 and CDR2 loops are SEHNR and FQNEAQ. The CDR3 sequence holds 14 residues, the cysteine and phenylalanine included. The entry retains the CDR3 DNA only, 42 bases that are in frame from base 1. Trimming leaves V shorter by 10 bases and J shorter by 7 bases, with the junction holding 10 bases beyond the gene matches.

The sample comprised blood. The source of this sequence is a man between 18 and 29 years old in good health. The rearranged chain carries TRBV7-9 and TRBJ2-7; TRBD2 fits 13 bases in the junction. The CDR3 corresponds to CATRTSGSLGEQYF. The sequenced DNA is TGTGCCACTCGGACTAGCGGGAGTTTGGGAGAGCAGTACTTC. Joined to the reference TRBV7-9 and TRBJ2-7 proteins, this CDR3 gives the full variable domain: DTGVSQNPRHKITKRGQNVTFRCDPISEHNRLYWYRQTLGQGPEFLTYFQNEAQLEKSRLLSDRFSAERPKGSFSTLEIQRTEQGDSAMYLCATRTSGSLGEQYFGPGTRLTVT.